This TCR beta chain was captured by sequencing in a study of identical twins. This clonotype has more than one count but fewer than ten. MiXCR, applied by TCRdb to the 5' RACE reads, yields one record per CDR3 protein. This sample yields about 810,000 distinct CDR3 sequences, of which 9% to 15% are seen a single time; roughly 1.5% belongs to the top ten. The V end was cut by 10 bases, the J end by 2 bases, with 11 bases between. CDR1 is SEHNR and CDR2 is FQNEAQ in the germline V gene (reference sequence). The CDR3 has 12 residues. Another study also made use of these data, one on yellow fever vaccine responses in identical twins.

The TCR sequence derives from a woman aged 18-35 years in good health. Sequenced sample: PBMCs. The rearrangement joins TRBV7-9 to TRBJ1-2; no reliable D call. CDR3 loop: CATGSSNYGYTF. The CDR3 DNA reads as TGTGCCACGGGATCTTCGAACTATGGCTACACCTTC.